Below are 20 T cell receptor beta chains sequenced from a single sample in a study of control samples from healthy donors and cancer patients. Some clones are missing from TCRdb's copy, which holds only in-frame ones; the method was immunoSEQ multiplex PCR. The table lists more than 65,000 clones, over 65% of them singletons. Sequenced input: blood. These receptors originate from a man aged 50 or older in good health.

The chain joins TRBV6-1 to TRBJ1-2; the D gene is possibly TRBD1 (6 bases). The length of the CDR3 is 14 residues. The V end was cut by 2 bases, the J end by 6 bases, with 13 bases between. CDR1 is MNHNS and CDR2 is SASEGT in the germline V gene. For the CDR3, the DNA is TGTGCCAGCAGTGAAAGGGGGGTAAGCCATGGCTACACCTTC. It codes for CASSERGVSHGYTF.

Points on this clone: This same CDR3 is encoded by further DNA sequences in the sample. J is TRBJ1-6 and V is TRBV7-2, with unresolved D. This CDR3 region has 14 residues. The V end was cut by 1 base, the J end by 4 bases, with 5 bases between. In germline, CDR1 is SGHTA, CDR2 FQGNSA. The CDR3 reads CASSLGVYNSPLHF. In nucleotides, the CDR3 is TGTGCCAGCAGCTTAGGTGTTTATAATTCACCCCTCCACTTT.

This clone was seen only a few times. This chain joins TRBV5-1 and TRBJ1-5, with D possibly matching TRBD1 (5 bases). The CDR3 is made up of 13 amino acids. The germline V and J ends were trimmed by 4 bases and 1 base, with 6 bases remaining between them. Germline V gene sequence: CDR1 SGHRS, CDR2 YFSETQ. CDR3 nucleotide sequence: TGCGCCAGCAGCCGGGACAGCAATCAGCCCCAGCATTTT. Translating gives CASSRDSNQPQHF.

J is TRBJ2-5 and V is TRBV6-1, with D possibly being TRBD2 (5 bases). Germline values: CDR1 MNHNS, CDR2 SASEGT. This CDR3 spans 14 amino acids. The V end was cut by 3 bases, the J end by 7 bases, with 15 bases between. The CDR3 region has the DNA TGTGCCAGCAGTGACGGGATGGGTCGTGGGACCCAGTACTTC. As protein: CASSDGMGRGTQYF.

This clone showed up just once. The chain carries TRBV20-1 and TRBJ1-6; 7 bases are shared with TRBD1. Per germline, CDR1 DFQATT and CDR2 SNEGSKA (reference sequence). This CDR3 is 13 amino acids long. The trim removed 3 bases at V and 8 bases at J, leaving 4 bases unmatched. The DNA for the CDR3 is TGCAGTGCTAGTGACAGGGAATATTCACCCCTCCACTTT. Translated: CSASDREYSPLHF.

This clone was counted once. The CDR3 region has the DNA TGCGCCAGCAGTGAGTTAAAACCGGGTAGTCCGAATCCCAAGAGAAACACCATATATTTT. This sequence encodes CASSELKPGSPNPKRNTIYF. The J gene is TRBJ1-3, the V gene TRBV10-1; D ambiguous. This CDR3 spans 20 amino acids. Germline CDR1 and CDR2: WNHNN and SYGVQD (reference sequence). Trimming cost V 1 base and J 5 bases, with 27 bases left between them.

About this clone: Other nucleotide sequences from this sample produce the same CDR3. The CDR3 DNA follows: TGTGCTAGTGGTTTGGGGCAGGGGGGTTCCGCAGATACGCAGTATTTT. This sequence encodes CASGLGQGGSADTQYF. The rearrangement uses TRBV12-5 and TRBJ2-3; D perhaps matches TRBD1 (7 bases). The CDR3 consists of 16 residues. Germline loops: CDR1 LGHNT, CDR2 FRNRAP. V was cut by 1 base and J by 4 bases, with 15 bases left in between.

The V and J genes are TRBV27 and TRBJ2-6; D is unresolved. Trimming cost V 6 bases and J 1 base, with 13 bases left between them. Germline CDR1 MNHEY, CDR2 SMNVEV (reference sequence). The CDR3 totals 16 residues. The CDR3 region is CASRPQPGSGANVLTF. The DNA of the CDR3 is TGTGCCAGCAGGCCCCAACCCGGATCTGGGGCCAACGTCCTGACTTTC. The variable domain in full, with the rest retrieved from reference TRBV27 and TRBJ2-6, is EAQVTQNPRYLITVTGKKLTVTCSQNMNHEYMSWYRQDPGLGLRQIYYSMNVEVTDKGDVPEGYKVSRKEKRNFPLILESPSPNQTSLYFCASRPQPGSGANVLTFGAGSRLTVL.

The V gene is TRBV30, the J gene TRBJ1-4; maybe TRBD1 (6 bases). Germline-derived CDR1 and CDR2 are GTSNPN and SVGIG (reference sequence). V was shortened by 0 bases and J by 10 bases, with 18 bases between the two germline ends. The CDR3 totals 15 residues. In DNA, the CDR3 is TGTGCCTGGAGTGTACGGACAGCCCTTCACGGAAAACTGTTTTTT. This codes for CAWSVRTALHGKLFF.

The V and J genes are TRBV4-1 and TRBJ1-2; possibly TRBD1 for D (5 bases). Trimming left V 0 bases short and J 7 bases short, with 15 bases between. Per the germline V gene, CDR1 is MGHRA and CDR2 is YSYEKL. There are 15 residues in the CDR3. The CDR3 spells CASSQEHQGSGGYTF. The CDR3 DNA reads TGCGCCAGCAGCCAAGAACATCAGGGCAGTGGTGGCTACACCTTC.

This rearrangement joins TRBV28 to TRBJ2-5; either TRBD1 or TRBD2 may fit D (5 bases each). Per the germline V gene, CDR1 is MDHEN and CDR2 is SYDVKM. This CDR3 is built from 16 residues. The V and J ends lost 3 bases and 2 bases respectively, with 16 bases between them. CDR3 nucleotide sequence: TGTGCCAGCAGTTTTCTGGGACCGCTGGGTCAAGAGACCCAGTACTTC. Amino acids: CASSFLGPLGQETQYF.

V usage is TRBV7-2 and J usage is TRBJ2-2, with 7 nucleotides matching TRBD2. The CDR3 is 19 amino acids. The junction had 17 bases not matched to a gene; V was cut back by 1 base and J by 6 bases. Germline assignment: CDR1 SGHTA and CDR2 FQGNSA. The CDR3 sequence: CASSLVTSSSAGEAGELFF. CDR3 nucleotides: TGTGCCAGCAGCTTAGTCACCTCCTCCTCGGCGGGAGAGGCCGGGGAGCTGTTTTTT.

V gene TRBV18 combines with J gene TRBJ2-3, with D unresolved. V was cut by 3 bases and J by 4 bases, with 11 bases left in between. CDR1 is KGHSH and CDR2 is LQKENI in the germline V gene. This CDR3 is built from 14 residues. The CDR3 region is CASSPRGRADTQYF. For the CDR3, the DNA is TGTGCCAGCTCACCCAGAGGACGGGCAGATACGCAGTATTTT. The whole variable domain, remainder taken from reference TRBV18 and TRBJ2-3, is NAGVMQNPRHLVRRRGQEARLRCSPMKGHSHVYWYRQLPEEGLKFMVYLQKENIIDESGMPKERFSAEFPKEGPSILRIQQVVRGDSAAYFCASSPRGRADTQYFGPGTRLTVL.

The chain carries TRBV28 and TRBJ2-1, with no clear D. The CDR3 is 13 residues long. V was shortened by 4 bases and J by 8 bases, with 12 bases between the two germline ends. CDR1 MDHEN and CDR2 SYDVKM come from the germline V gene. CDR3 DNA sequence: TGTGCCAGCAGTTCCCCGGCTGCCTATGAGCAGTTCTTC. This encodes CASSSPAAYEQFF.

The CDR3 is CASSPPQGTGNTIYF. CDR3 bases: TGTGCCAGCAGTCCCCCACAGGGAACTGGAAACACCATATATTTT. This chain links TRBV28 with TRBJ1-3; tentative D call: TRBD1 (6 bases). Trimming took 5 bases from V and 2 from J, leaving 13 bases between them. Germline V gene data show CDR1 as MDHEN and CDR2 as SYDVKM. The CDR3 contains 15 residues. Using reference TRBV28 and TRBJ1-3 for the parts outside the CDR3, the full variable domain is DVKVTQSSRYLVKRTGEKVFLECVQDMDHENMFWYRQDPGLGLRLIYFSYDVKMKEKGDIPEGYSVSREKKERFSLILESASTNQTSMYLCASSPPQGTGNTIYFGEGSWLTVV.

The DNA for the CDR3 is TGTGCCAGCAGTGACTCGAATATCCGTGGCGAGCAGTACTTC. Protein product: CASSDSNIRGEQYF. The chain employs TRBV6-4 and TRBJ2-7; D remains ambiguous. The V end lost 0 bases, the J end lost 6 bases, and 12 bases lay between the germline ends. Germline V gives CDR1 MRHNA, CDR2 SNTAGT. There are 14 residues in the CDR3.

The V call is TRBV10-1, the J call TRBJ2-7; D unresolved. Trimming removed 5 bases at V and 1 base at J, with 12 bases between. The CDR3 totals 14 residues. The germline CDR1 and CDR2 sequences are WNHNN and SYGVQD (reference sequence). The CDR3 nucleotides are TGCGCCAGCAGTCCCCCCGAAGTTTCCTACGAGCAGTACTTC. This gives the protein CASSPPEVSYEQYF.

J is TRBJ2-3 and V is TRBV7-2, with D possibly TRBD2 on 6 matching bases. The CDR3 totals 17 residues. Per germline, CDR1 SGHTA and CDR2 FQGNSA. Trimming shortened V by 5 bases and J by 7 bases, and 25 bases separated the two germline ends. Written as DNA, the CDR3 is TGTGCCAGCAGCCAAATTAGTATTGGGCGGGAAATAAATACGCAGTATTTT. It yields the protein CASSQISIGREINTQYF.

Concerning this clone itself: Other DNA sequences from this sample encode an identical CDR3 as well. The J gene is TRBJ1-6, the V gene TRBV6-5, with 7 nucleotides matching TRBD1. Germline values: CDR1 MNHEY, CDR2 SVGAGI. The CDR3 extends over 15 amino acids. With V trimmed by 2 bases and J by 7 bases, 5 bases remained unmatched. The CDR3 nucleotides are TGTGCCAGCAGTTACCGGGGACAGCTAAATTCACCCCTCCACTTT. Its translation: CASSYRGQLNSPLHF.

The table lists this clone with a count of one. The chain combines TRBV9 with TRBJ2-1; no reliable D call. Germline values: CDR1 SGDLS, CDR2 YYNGEE. The ends were cut back, 0 bases at V and 9 bases at J, with 19 bases in the middle. This CDR3 is built from 16 residues. CDR3 protein: CASSVDGQAYNSEQFF. CDR3 sequence (DNA): TGTGCCAGCAGCGTAGACGGGCAGGCTTACAATAGTGAGCAGTTCTTC.